A selection of T cell receptor beta chains follows, all from one sample in a study of control samples from healthy donors and cancer patients. Here immunoSEQ multiplex PCR was the method, and the copy in TCRdb shows in-frame clones only, minus some. This sample carries around 58,000 clones, around 90% of them seen once, and the ten largest clones take roughly 3.8%. The sequencing sample was made of blood. These receptor sequences come from a man aged 45 to 65 in good health. Each CDR3 is given with its conserved first and last residue. Fields, in order: V gene, CDR3 protein.

>TRBV9
CASSVGATTEAFF
>TRBV19
CASSINVNSPLHF
>TRBV5-1
CASSGGGGGGDETQYF
>TRBV6-5
CASKKGIMNTEAFF
>TRBV7-9
CASSTWRVAQETQYF
>TRBV5-1
CASSLDRGGNEQFF
>TRBV5-3
CARIFVSPRRSVSYEQYF
>TRBV13
CASSLGTSFQETQYF
>TRBV24-1
CATSDLRQGIYGYTF
>TRBV6-5
CASTITPGLGSPLHF
>TRBV5-6
CASSPGGLAKETQYF
>TRBV18
CASSPGQGKDGYTF
>TRBV7-6
CASSPRTGSSYEQYF
>TRBV27
CASSLLGPQETQYF
>TRBV10-3
CAITGSVGYTF
>TRBV29-1
CSVAMVAGVYEQYF
>TRBV15
CATSRDRAGEIGTEAFF
>TRBV6-6
CASSYYLETAYNEQFF
>TRBV7-9
CAFHWGSGNEQFF
>TRBV24-1
CATSQGAQPQHF
>TRBV15
CATSRDLQGGTDTQYF
>TRBV27
CASSDDIPSSYNEQFF
>TRBV27
CASSLGLQYF
>TRBV27
CASSLSWDFKAETQYF
>TRBV3-1/TRBV3-2
CASSFRAETGGNYEQYF
>TRBV28
CASSDYREAAGELFF
>TRBV11-3
CASTRDSLHTNYGYTF
>TRBV3-1/TRBV3-2
CASSQDHGGIYEQYF
>TRBV5-8
CASSSYYEQYF
>TRBV10-3
CAIRGTSGIDTQYF
>TRBV28
CASSIIATNEKLFF
>TRBV5-1
CASSLAGLAGGENIQYF
>TRBV19
CASSIDRANEKLFF
>TRBV27
CASYYAGREGTEAFF
>TRBV29-1
CSVEDKTITETQYF
>TRBV5-1
CASSPGQGGPYEQYF
>TRBV11-3
CASSSGQNYEQYF
>TRBV11-2
CASSFGQGSTEAFF
>TRBV24-1
CATSDPGQGTDTQYF
>TRBV9
CASSVGAALTYEQYF
>TRBV7-8
CASSVTGENTEAFF
>TRBV7-9
CASSLALGLHEKLFF